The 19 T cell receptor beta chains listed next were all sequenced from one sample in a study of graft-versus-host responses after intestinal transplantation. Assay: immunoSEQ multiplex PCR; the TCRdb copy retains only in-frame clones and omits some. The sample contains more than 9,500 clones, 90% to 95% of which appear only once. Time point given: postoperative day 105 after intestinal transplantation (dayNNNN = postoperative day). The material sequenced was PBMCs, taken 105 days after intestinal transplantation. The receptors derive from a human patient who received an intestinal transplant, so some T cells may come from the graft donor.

CDR3 bases: TGTGCCAGCACTCGATGGGGGGGGAGCAATCAGCCCCAGCATTTT. Its translation: CASTRWGGSNQPQHF. V is TRBV27 and J is TRBJ1-5, with TRBD1 as a possible D gene (5 bases). Trimming pared 7 bases from V and 1 base from J, leaving 14 bases between. Germline CDR1 MNHEY, CDR2 SMNVEV (reference sequence). CDR3 length: 15 amino acids.

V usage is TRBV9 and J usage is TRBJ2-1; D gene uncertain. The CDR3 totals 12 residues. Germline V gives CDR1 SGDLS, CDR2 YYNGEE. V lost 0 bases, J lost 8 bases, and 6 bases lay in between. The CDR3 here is CASSVVGDEQFF. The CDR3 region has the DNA TGTGCCAGCAGCGTAGTTGGGGATGAGCAGTTCTTC. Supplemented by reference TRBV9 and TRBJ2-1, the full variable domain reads DSGVTQTPKHLITATGQRVTLRCSPRSGDLSVYWYQQSLDQGLQFLIQYYNGEERAKGNILERFSAQQFPDLHSELNLSSLELGDSALYFCASSVVGDEQFFGPGTRLTVL.

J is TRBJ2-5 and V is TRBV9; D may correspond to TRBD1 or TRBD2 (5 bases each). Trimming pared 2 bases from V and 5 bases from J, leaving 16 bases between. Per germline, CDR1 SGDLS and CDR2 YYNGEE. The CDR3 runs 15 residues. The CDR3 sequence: CASSVGTLEAETQYF. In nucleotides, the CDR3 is TGTGCCAGCAGCGTCGGGACCCTCGAGGCGGAGACCCAGTACTTC.

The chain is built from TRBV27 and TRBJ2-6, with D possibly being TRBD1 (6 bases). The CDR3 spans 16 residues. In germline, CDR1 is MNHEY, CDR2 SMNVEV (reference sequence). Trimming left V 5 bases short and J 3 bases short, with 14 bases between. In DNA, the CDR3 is TGTGCCAGCAGTCCAGGGGTCTTGGGTGGGGCCAACGTCCTGACTTTC. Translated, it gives CASSPGVLGGANVLTF.

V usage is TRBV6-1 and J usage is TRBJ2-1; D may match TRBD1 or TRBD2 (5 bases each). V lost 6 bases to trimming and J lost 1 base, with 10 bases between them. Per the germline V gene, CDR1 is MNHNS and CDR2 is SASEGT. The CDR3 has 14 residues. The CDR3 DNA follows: TGTGCCAGCAGGGGGACGGGGTCCTACAATGAGCAGTTCTTC. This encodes CASRGTGSYNEQFF.

CDR3 DNA sequence: TGTGCCAGCAGTTACTCTGTTCGGGCCGAGACCCAGTACTTC. Residues: CASSYSVRAETQYF. This chain joins TRBV6-5 and TRBJ2-5; D is unresolved. V shed 0 bases and J shed 5 bases, with 10 bases lying between them. The CDR3 covers 14 residues. Germline lookup yields CDR1 MNHEY and CDR2 SVGAGI.

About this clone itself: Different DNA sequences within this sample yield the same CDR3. CDR3 sequence reads: CASSSLWRKVTYEQYF. CDR3 DNA sequence: TGTGCCAGCAGCTCCCTGTGGCGCAAAGTGACCTACGAGCAGTACTTC. This rearrangement joins TRBV28 to TRBJ2-7; D is unresolved. Germline values: CDR1 MDHEN, CDR2 SYDVKM. The V and J ends lost 6 bases and 2 bases respectively, with 20 bases between them. This CDR3 is built from 16 residues.

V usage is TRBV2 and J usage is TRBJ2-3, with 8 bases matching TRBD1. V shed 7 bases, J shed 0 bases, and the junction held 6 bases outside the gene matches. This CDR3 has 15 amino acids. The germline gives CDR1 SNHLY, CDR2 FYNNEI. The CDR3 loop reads CASTRQGASTDTQYF. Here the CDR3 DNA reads TGTGCCAGCACCCGCCAGGGGGCAAGCACAGATACGCAGTATTTT.

The CDR3 here is CASSSVAGDVQPQHF. DNA for the CDR3: TGTGCCAGCAGTTCCGTGGCAGGGGATGTTCAGCCCCAGCATTTT. This chain connects TRBV28 to TRBJ1-5, with D perhaps matching TRBD1 (6 bases). Trimming removed 4 bases at V and 6 bases at J, with 16 bases between. Looked up from germline, CDR1 is MDHEN and CDR2 is SYDVKM. This CDR3 region has 15 residues.

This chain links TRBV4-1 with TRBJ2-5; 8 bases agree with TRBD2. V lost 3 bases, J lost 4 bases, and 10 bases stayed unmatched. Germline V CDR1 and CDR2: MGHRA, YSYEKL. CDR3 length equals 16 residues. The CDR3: CASSHRPGLVLETQYF. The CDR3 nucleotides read TGCGCCAGCAGCCATCGCCCGGGACTAGTCTTAGAGACCCAGTACTTC.

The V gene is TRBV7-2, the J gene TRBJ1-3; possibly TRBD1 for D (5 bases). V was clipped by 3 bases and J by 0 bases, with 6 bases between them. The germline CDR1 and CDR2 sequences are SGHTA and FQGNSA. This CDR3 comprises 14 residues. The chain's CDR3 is CASSLDNSGNTIYF. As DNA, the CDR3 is TGTGCCAGCAGCTTGGACAACTCTGGAAACACCATATATTTT.

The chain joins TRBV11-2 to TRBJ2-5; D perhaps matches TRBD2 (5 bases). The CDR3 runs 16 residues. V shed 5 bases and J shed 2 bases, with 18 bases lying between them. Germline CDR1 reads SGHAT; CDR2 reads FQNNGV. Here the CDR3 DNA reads TGTGCCAGCAGCCGGGCCCGAATTAGCGCACAAGAGACCCAGTACTTC. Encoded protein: CASSRARISAQETQYF.

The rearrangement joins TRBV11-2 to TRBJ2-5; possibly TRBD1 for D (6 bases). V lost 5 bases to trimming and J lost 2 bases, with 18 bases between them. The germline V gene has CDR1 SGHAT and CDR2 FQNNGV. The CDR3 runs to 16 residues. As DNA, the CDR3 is TGTGCCAGCAGCGCTGGCGGACAGAAAAGTCAAGAGACCCAGTACTTC. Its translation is CASSAGGQKSQETQYF.

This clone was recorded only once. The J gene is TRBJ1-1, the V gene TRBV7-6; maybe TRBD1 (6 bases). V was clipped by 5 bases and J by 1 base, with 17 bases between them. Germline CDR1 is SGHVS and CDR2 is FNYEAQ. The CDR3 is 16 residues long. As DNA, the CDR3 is TGTGCCAGCAGCCCGATGTGGGGGGCGAGGAACACTGAAGCTTTCTTT. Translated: CASSPMWGARNTEAFF.

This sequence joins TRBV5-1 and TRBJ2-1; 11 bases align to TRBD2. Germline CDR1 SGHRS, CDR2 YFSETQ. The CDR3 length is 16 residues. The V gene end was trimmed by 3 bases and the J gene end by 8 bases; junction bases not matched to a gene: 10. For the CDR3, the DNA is TGCGCCAGCAGCTCCACGACTAGCGGGGTAGTGGATGAGCAGTTCTTC. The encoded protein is CASSSTTSGVVDEQFF.

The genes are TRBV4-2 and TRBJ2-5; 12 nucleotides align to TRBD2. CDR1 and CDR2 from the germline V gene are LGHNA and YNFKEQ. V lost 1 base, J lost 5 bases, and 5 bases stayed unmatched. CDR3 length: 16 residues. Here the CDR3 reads CASSQGSSGGAETQYF. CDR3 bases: TGTGCCAGCAGCCAAGGATCTAGCGGGGGGGCGGAGACCCAGTACTTC.

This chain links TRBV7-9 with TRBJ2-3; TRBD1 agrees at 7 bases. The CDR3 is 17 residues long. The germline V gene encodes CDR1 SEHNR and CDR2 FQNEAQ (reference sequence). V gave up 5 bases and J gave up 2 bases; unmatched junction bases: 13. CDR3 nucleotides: TGTGCCAGCAGCCCTCCCTTGACAGGGCATTTCACAGATACGCAGTATTTT. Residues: CASSPPLTGHFTDTQYF.

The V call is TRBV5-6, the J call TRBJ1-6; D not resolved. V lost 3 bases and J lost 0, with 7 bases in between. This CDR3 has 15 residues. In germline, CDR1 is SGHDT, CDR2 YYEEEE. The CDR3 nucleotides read TGTGCCAGCAGCTGGGAGGGCTCCTATAATTCACCCCTCCACTTT. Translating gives CASSWEGSYNSPLHF.

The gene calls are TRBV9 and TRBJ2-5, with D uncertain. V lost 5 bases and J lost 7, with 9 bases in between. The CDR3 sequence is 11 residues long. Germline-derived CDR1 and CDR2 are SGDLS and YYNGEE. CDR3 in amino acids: CASRITGTQYF. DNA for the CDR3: TGTGCCAGCAGGATTACGGGGACCCAGTACTTC.